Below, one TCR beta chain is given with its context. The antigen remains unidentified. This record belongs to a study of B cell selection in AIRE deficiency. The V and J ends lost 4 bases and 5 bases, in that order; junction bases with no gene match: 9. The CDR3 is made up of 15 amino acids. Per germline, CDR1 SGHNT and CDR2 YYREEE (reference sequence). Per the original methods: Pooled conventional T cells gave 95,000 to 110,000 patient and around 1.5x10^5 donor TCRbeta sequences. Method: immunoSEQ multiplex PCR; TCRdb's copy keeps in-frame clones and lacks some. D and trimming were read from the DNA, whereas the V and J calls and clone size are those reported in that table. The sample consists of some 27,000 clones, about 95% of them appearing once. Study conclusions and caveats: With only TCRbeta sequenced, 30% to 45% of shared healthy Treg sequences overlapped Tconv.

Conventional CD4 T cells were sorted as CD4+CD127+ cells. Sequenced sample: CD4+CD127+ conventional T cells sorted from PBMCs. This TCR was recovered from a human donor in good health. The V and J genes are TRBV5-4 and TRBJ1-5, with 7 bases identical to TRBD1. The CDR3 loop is CASSHVDRADQPQHF. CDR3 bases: TGTGCCAGCAGCCATGTAGACAGGGCCGATCAGCCCCAGCATTTT.